The 31 T cell receptor beta chains reported below all come from one sample, sequenced in a study of T cells in tuberculosis. The data were produced by immunoSEQ multiplex PCR, yet TCRdb's version contains in-frame clones alone and is incomplete. The sample has tens of thousands of clones, 90% to 95% seen once. The sample was PBMCs. All receptors come from a donor aged 10-29 years with latent tuberculosis or without tuberculosis infection.

This chain joins TRBV6-1 and TRBJ1-2; 8 bases map to TRBD1. V trimming: 0 bases; J trimming: 8 bases; junction bases outside the gene matches: 8. Germline assignment: CDR1 MNHNS and CDR2 SASEGT. This CDR3 has 15 amino acids. The CDR3 loop reads CASSEATDRVSGYTF. CDR3 DNA sequence: TGTGCCAGCAGTGAAGCGACGGACAGGGTCTCGGGCTACACCTTC.

This chain links TRBV25-1 with TRBJ2-1; 8 bases are shared with TRBD1. In germline, CDR1 is MGHDK, CDR2 SYGVNS. V gave up 5 bases and J gave up 8 bases; unmatched junction bases: 8. The CDR3 length is 14 residues. Written as DNA, the CDR3 is TGTGCCAGCAGTAGACAGGGGAGAATACATGAGCAGTTCTTC. This sequence encodes CASSRQGRIHEQFF. The complete variable domain, with remaining parts taken from reference TRBV25-1 and TRBJ2-1, reads EADIYQTPRYLVIGTGKKITLECSQTMGHDKMYWYQQDPGMELHLIHYSYGVNSTEKGDLSSESTVSRIRTEHFPLTLESARPSHTSQYLCASSRQGRIHEQFFGPGTRLTVL.

V and J are TRBV7-8 and TRBJ2-1; 11 nucleotides match TRBD1. The CDR3 runs 15 residues. Germline V CDR1 and CDR2: SGHVS, FQNEAQ. The J segment lost 5 bases and the V segment lost 5 bases, leaving 5 bases of the junction unmatched. As DNA, the CDR3 is TGTGCCAGCAGCGGACTGGGACAGGGGGACAATGAGCAGTTCTTC. Residues: CASSGLGQGDNEQFF.

As DNA, the CDR3 is TGTGCCAGCAGCCCGTACTCCAGGGGGCGCGAGGATACGCAGTATTTT. The encoded protein is CASSPYSRGREDTQYF. The rearrangement links TRBV14 to TRBJ2-3; 8 bases are shared with TRBD1. This CDR3 has 16 amino acids. Germline V lookup: CDR1 SGHDN, CDR2 FVKESK. Trimming took 4 bases from V and 6 from J; bases not matched to a gene: 12.

V usage is TRBV6-5 and J usage is TRBJ2-7; TRBD1 aligns across 9 bases. Germline trimming cut 5 bases from V and 1 base from J; bases unmatched to any gene: 6. Germline CDR1 MNHEY, CDR2 SVGAGI. This CDR3 is built from 15 residues. The CDR3 loop is CASSRTGTGSYEQYF. The CDR3 DNA reads TGTGCCAGCAGTAGAACCGGGACAGGGTCCTACGAGCAGTACTTC.

This chain connects TRBV5-1 to TRBJ2-1; 9 positions match TRBD2. CDR3 length: 15 residues. Losses at the gene ends were 2 bases for V and 4 bases for J; bases not matched to a gene: 4. The germline CDR1 and CDR2 sequences are SGHRS and YFSETQ. Here the CDR3 reads CASSFSGGEYNEQFF. The CDR3 DNA sequence: TGCGCCAGCAGCTTTAGCGGGGGCGAATACAATGAGCAGTTCTTC.

This sequence joins TRBV27 and TRBJ2-1, with D perhaps TRBD2 (6 bases). Trimming shortened V by 7 bases and J by 5 bases, and 21 bases separated the two germline ends. This CDR3 has 16 amino acids. Per germline, CDR1 MNHEY and CDR2 SMNVEV (reference sequence). The CDR3 loop reads CASNPFLAEGNNEQFF. The CDR3, as DNA: TGTGCCAGCAATCCTTTTTTAGCGGAGGGAAACAATGAGCAGTTCTTC.

V gene TRBV5-4 combines with J gene TRBJ2-1; D gene unclear. Germline V lookup: CDR1 SGHNT, CDR2 YYREEE (reference sequence). The V and J ends lost 0 bases and 10 bases respectively, with 17 bases between them. The CDR3 covers 15 residues. The CDR3 region has the DNA TGTGCCAGCAGCTTGGGCGGTACCAACAATGAAGAGCAGTTCTTC. Protein product: CASSLGGTNNEEQFF.

The chain carries TRBV9 and TRBJ1-1; TRBD1 might be the D (5 bases). V was shortened by 5 bases and J by 0 bases, with 17 bases between the two germline ends. Germline CDR1 is SGDLS and CDR2 is YYNGEE. This CDR3 region has 16 residues. The CDR3: CASSTDGGRMNTEAFF. The CDR3 bases are TGTGCCAGCAGTACTGACGGGGGGAGAATGAACACTGAAGCTTTCTTT.

The chain is built from TRBV6-1 and TRBJ1-4; possible D gene TRBD1, 6 bases. Trimming removed 5 bases at V and 7 bases at J, with 14 bases between. Looked up from germline, CDR1 is MNHNS and CDR2 is SASEGT. The CDR3 extends over 14 amino acids. CDR3: CASSTSGGGEKLFF. The CDR3 DNA reads TGTGCCAGCAGTACCTCGGGAGGGGGTGAAAAACTGTTTTTT.

The chain combines TRBV11-2 with TRBJ2-7; D not certain. Germline V gene lookup returns CDR1 SGHAT and CDR2 FQNNGV. This CDR3 has 12 amino acids. With 2 bases removed from V and 3 bases from J, the gap between germline ends came to 5 bases. CDR3 sequence: CASSLIYYEQYF. CDR3 in DNA: TGTGCCAGCAGCTTAATTTACTACGAGCAGTACTTC.

The chain joins TRBV30 to TRBJ1-1; no definite D call. The CDR3 has 11 amino acids. Trimming removed 5 bases at V and 6 bases at J, with 10 bases between. Germline V gene lookup returns CDR1 GTSNPN and CDR2 SVGIG (reference sequence). The CDR3 DNA is TGTGCCTGGGAGGGTAGGGCTGAAGCTTTCTTT. Translating it yields CAWEGRAEAFF.

Concerning this clone: In the same sample, other DNA sequences code for this CDR3. This rearrangement joins TRBV11-2 to TRBJ2-7; D remains ambiguous. CDR1 SGHAT and CDR2 FQNNGV come from the germline V gene. V shed 4 bases and J shed 0 bases, with 4 bases lying between them. The CDR3 extends over 12 amino acids. CDR3 sequence reads: CASSSSSYEQYF. The CDR3 DNA follows: TGTGCCAGCAGCTCTTCCTCCTACGAGCAGTACTTC.

The chain joins TRBV30 to TRBJ2-7; TRBD1 matches at 7 bases. V was clipped by 2 bases and J by 4 bases; unmatched bases: 8. Looked up from germline, CDR1 is GTSNPN and CDR2 is SVGIG (reference sequence). This CDR3 spans 14 amino acids. This CDR3 reads CAWSTGELRYEQYF. DNA for the CDR3: TGTGCCTGGAGTACAGGGGAACTTAGGTACGAGCAGTACTTC.

The V call is TRBV6-6, the J call TRBJ2-1; perhaps TRBD1 as D (5 bases). Germline CDR1 reads MNHNY; CDR2 reads SVGAGI (reference sequence). Trimming left V 6 bases short and J 2 bases short, with 11 bases between. This CDR3 has 14 residues. The CDR3 loop is CASRTTETYNEQFF. The DNA for the CDR3 is TGTGCCAGCAGGACGACAGAGACCTACAATGAGCAGTTCTTC.

The genes are TRBV5-6 and TRBJ1-2, with a possible D match to TRBD1 (5 bases). V was trimmed by 6 bases and J by 4 bases, leaving 19 bases between them. Germline assignment: CDR1 SGHDT and CDR2 YYEEEE. CDR3 length equals 15 residues. CDR3 nucleotide sequence: TGTGCCAGCACCCTTCCTCCGCAGGGTACCTATGGCTACACCTTC. Translating gives CASTLPPQGTYGYTF.

The J gene is TRBJ2-2, the V gene TRBV6-5; no definite D call. The CDR3 totals 14 residues. V was cut by 0 bases and J by 4 bases, with 6 bases left in between. Germline assignment: CDR1 MNHEY and CDR2 SVGAGI. The CDR3 nucleotides are TGTGCCAGCAGTTACTCAGACACCACCGGGGAGCTGTTTTTT. It yields the protein CASSYSDTTGELFF.

The rearrangement uses TRBV7-2 and TRBJ2-1; 10 nucleotides match TRBD2. After removal of 1 base from V and 7 bases from J, the junction contained 7 bases not matched to a gene. The CDR3 has 16 amino acids. The germline CDR1 and CDR2 sequences are SGHTA and FQGNSA. This CDR3 is CASSLEATSGNNEQFF. The DNA of the CDR3 is TGTGCCAGCAGCTTAGAAGCCACTAGCGGGAATAATGAGCAGTTCTTC.

The chain employs TRBV7-9 and TRBJ1-4; TRBD1 matches at 9 bases. This CDR3 has 16 amino acids. The ends lost 1 base at V and 5 bases at J; junction bases unmatched: 5. Germline CDR1 and CDR2: SEHNR and FQNEAQ (reference sequence). The CDR3 is CASSLGATGGNEKLFF. The CDR3 DNA reads TGTGCCAGCAGCTTAGGGGCCACAGGGGGCAATGAAAAACTGTTTTTT.

This chain connects TRBV6-4 to TRBJ2-3, with 11 nucleotides matching TRBD2. There are 15 residues in the CDR3. Losses at the gene ends were 4 bases for V and 5 bases for J; bases not matched to a gene: 5. Per germline, CDR1 MRHNA and CDR2 SNTAGT. CDR3 protein: CASSVSGGALDTQYF. In DNA form, the CDR3 reads TGTGCCAGCAGTGTTAGCGGGGGGGCCTTAGATACGCAGTATTTT.

CDR3 DNA: TGTGCCAGCAGCTCTCTGTTGGGGCAGACGCCGAACACTGAAGCTTTCTTT. Its protein product is CASSSLLGQTPNTEAFF. The chain recombines TRBV7-2 with TRBJ1-1, with D perhaps TRBD1 (5 bases). From germline, CDR1 is SGHTA and CDR2 FQGNSA. This CDR3 contains 17 residues. The ends were cut back, 4 bases at V and 1 base at J, with 19 bases in the middle.

This rearrangement joins TRBV7-9 to TRBJ1-5, with D perhaps matching TRBD1 (6 bases). Trimming stripped 5 bases from V and 4 bases from J, with 9 bases between. This CDR3 contains 13 residues. The germline gives CDR1 SEHNR, CDR2 FQNEAQ (reference sequence). The CDR3: CASSLRGNQPQHF. The CDR3 DNA sequence: TGTGCCAGCAGCCTGAGGGGGAATCAGCCCCAGCATTTT.

CDR3 amino acids: CASSPEGGRRTEAFF. DNA of the CDR3: TGTGCCAGCAGCCCTGAGGGGGGGAGGAGAACTGAAGCTTTCTTT. The V call is TRBV6-5, the J call TRBJ1-1; tentative D call: TRBD1 (6 bases). Deletions cut 6 bases from V and 5 bases from J, with 19 bases between. Looked up from germline, CDR1 is MNHEY and CDR2 is SVGAGI. There are 15 residues in the CDR3.

V gene TRBV6-1 combines with J gene TRBJ2-1; D unresolved. V was shortened by 6 bases and J by 2 bases, with 11 bases between the two germline ends. This CDR3 comprises 14 residues. Germline V gene sequence: CDR1 MNHNS, CDR2 SASEGT. The CDR3 sequence is CASSPILPYNEQFF. CDR3 DNA: TGTGCCAGCAGCCCTATATTACCCTACAATGAGCAGTTCTTC.

In DNA, the CDR3 is TGTGCCAGCAAGACGGGGGAGGCGCAAGGAAACACCATATATTTT. It encodes CASKTGEAQGNTIYF. The chain links TRBV2 to TRBJ1-3, with D perhaps matching TRBD1 (5 bases). Trimming shortened V by 7 bases and J by 4 bases, and 17 bases separated the two germline ends. The V gene's germline CDR1 is SNHLY and CDR2 FYNNEI. CDR3 length: 15 residues.

The count of this clone is one. CDR3 coding DNA: TGTGCCAGCAGCTGGGCCGGACAGAACACTGAAGCTTTCTTT. It is translated as CASSWAGQNTEAFF. The chain employs TRBV5-4 and TRBJ1-1, with D possibly matching TRBD1 (5 bases). The CDR3 consists of 14 residues. Germline V gene data show CDR1 as SGHNT and CDR2 as YYREEE (reference sequence). Trimming shortened V by 3 bases and J by 1 base, and 10 bases separated the two germline ends.

The rearrangement links TRBV30 to TRBJ2-6; tentative D call: TRBD2 (6 bases). This CDR3 spans 13 amino acids. With 7 bases removed from V and 0 bases from J, the gap between germline ends came to 7 bases. Germline CDR1 reads GTSNPN; CDR2 reads SVGIG (reference sequence). CDR3 DNA: TGTGCCTCGGGGGACTCTGGGGCCAACGTCCTGACTTTC. It is translated as CASGDSGANVLTF.

J is TRBJ1-1 and V is TRBV27, with TRBD1 matching over 8 bases. With 6 bases clipped from V and 5 bases from J, the junction kept 17 bases outside the gene matches. CDR1 MNHEY and CDR2 SMNVEV come from the germline V gene (reference sequence). The CDR3 runs to 17 residues. The CDR3 reads CASRIDRGRRGGTEAFF. The CDR3 DNA sequence: TGTGCCAGCAGGATCGACAGGGGCCGACGCGGGGGTACTGAAGCTTTCTTT.

The table lists this clone with a count of one. The V call is TRBV7-9, the J call TRBJ2-5, with 7 bases aligning to TRBD1. J lost 4 bases, V lost 2 bases, and 10 bases had no gene match. CDR1 SEHNR and CDR2 FQNEAQ come from the germline V gene (reference sequence). This CDR3 region has 16 residues. CDR3 sequence: CASSLKRAGGRETQYF. The CDR3 nucleotides are TGTGCCAGCAGCTTAAAGAGGGCAGGGGGACGAGAGACCCAGTACTTC.

The genes are TRBV7-8 and TRBJ2-1; 8 nucleotides agree with TRBD2. The CDR3 runs 20 residues. CDR1 SGHVS and CDR2 FQNEAQ come from the germline V gene. J was trimmed by 0 bases and V by 5 bases; bases with no gene match: 18. CDR3 coding DNA: TGTGCCAGCAGCGTCTCGGGGCTAGCGGGTCCTGTTAGCTCCTACAATGAGCAGTTCTTC. It translates to CASSVSGLAGPVSSYNEQFF.

The gene calls are TRBV6-1 and TRBJ2-7; maybe TRBD2 (6 bases). This CDR3 spans 16 amino acids. Deletions cut 2 bases from V and 2 bases from J, with 16 bases between. Germline V gene data show CDR1 as MNHNS and CDR2 as SASEGT. The CDR3 nucleotides read TGTGCCAGCAGTGAAATTCTGGCTAGCGATGCCTACGAGCAGTACTTC. This gives the protein CASSEILASDAYEQYF.